These T cell receptor beta chains were read from a single sample in a study of cytomegalovirus exposure and HLA in healthy donors. Profiling relied on immunoSEQ multiplex PCR, and the TCRdb table lists in-frame clones only, not all of them. The sample includes roughly 130,000 clones, over 70% of them seen just once. Sequenced material: PBMCs. Receptor source: a woman between 40 and 55 years old in good health and CMV-seropositive. Each CDR3 is given with its conserved first and last residue. The D gene is left open where the match is weak. Only some rows state a clone size, as once, few, many or a class for expanded clones.

cdr3_length clone_size d_call j_call v_call cdr3_nt cdr3_aa
16 few TRBD1 TRBJ1-2 TRBV4-2 TGTGCCAGCAGCCAATCCGGGACAGGGGGCTACTATGGCTACACCTTC CASSQSGTGGYYGYTF
16 - TRBD2 TRBJ2-1 TRBV19 TGTGCCAGTAGTGCAGGACTAGCGGGGGGTTACAATGAGCAGTTCTTC CASSAGLAGGYNEQFF
15 - - TRBJ1-4 TRBV30 TGTGCCTGGCTGCCCTTCGGGGGGCGGAATGAAAAACTGTTTTTT CAWLPFGGRNEKLFF
15 - TRBD1 TRBJ2-7 TRBV28 TGTGCCAGCAGTTCACAGGGACAGGGTGTTTCCGAGCAGTACTTC CASSSQGQGVSEQYF
15 - - TRBJ2-7 TRBV7-8 TGTGCCAGCAGCTTATTTCTAGGCACCACCTACGAGCAGTACTTC CASSLFLGTTYEQYF
15 - - TRBJ2-7 TRBV5-1 TGCGCCAGCAGCCCCGTGGCAGGGAATACCTACGAGCAGTACTTC CASSPVAGNTYEQYF
13 - - TRBJ1-5 TRBV19 TGTGCCAGTAGTAGCGCACGAAATCAGCCCCAGCATTTT CASSSARNQPQHF
12 - TRBD1 TRBJ1-2 TRBV6-5 TGTGCCAGCAGCACAGGGGAATCTGGCTACACCTTC CASSTGESGYTF
15 - - TRBJ1-5 TRBV19 TGTGCCAGTTCCAAGGGGGACATTAGCAATCAGCCCCAGCATTTT CASSKGDISNQPQHF
14 few - TRBJ1-1 TRBV10-3 TGTGCCATCAGTGGTCGGGCGGGGAACACTGAAGCTTTCTTT CAISGRAGNTEAFF
15 - TRBD2 TRBJ2-7 TRBV10-3 TGTGCCATCAGTCGACTAGCGGGGGCCTCCTACGAGCAGTACTTC CAISRLAGASYEQYF
14 few TRBD1 TRBJ1-5 TRBV30 TGTGCCTGGAGGGGACAGGCGAGCAATCAGCCCCAGCATTTT CAWRGQASNQPQHF
14 - - TRBJ2-5 TRBV19 TGTGCCAGTAGTATAGGCAGAGGGCTAGAGACCCAGTACTTC CASSIGRGLETQYF
19 - TRBD1 TRBJ2-1 TRBV2 TGTGCCAGCAGTGACAGTAGGGGGCCCCAAGGCTATAGTAATTATGAGCAGTTCTTC CASSDSRGPQGYSNYEQFF
16 - - TRBJ1-2 TRBV7-2 TGTGCCAGCAGCCCCCAGGCGGGGTATCAAGACTATGGCTACACCTTC CASSPQAGYQDYGYTF
13 - TRBD1 TRBJ2-7 TRBV10-3 TGTGCCATTACGACAGGGGCATCCTACGAGCAGTACTTC CAITTGASYEQYF
13 - - TRBJ2-5 TRBV5-4 TGTGCCAGCAGCTTGTCGGGACAAGAGACCCAGTACTTC CASSLSGQETQYF
14 few - TRBJ1-2 TRBV5-4 TGTGCCAGCAGCGCCCGGGTGGAGAACTATGGCTACACCTTC CASSARVENYGYTF
14 - TRBD1 TRBJ2-7 TRBV15 TGTGCCACCAGCCAAAACAGGGGACCCTACGAGCAGTACTTC CATSQNRGPYEQYF
13 few TRBD1 TRBJ1-5 TRBV30 TGTGCCTGGACAGGGGGGCTGGATCAGCCCCAGCATTTT CAWTGGLDQPQHF
15 - TRBD2 TRBJ2-1 TRBV5-1 TGCGCCAGCAGCTCTACTAGCGGGTTCTACAATGAGCAGTTCTTC CASSSTSGFYNEQFF
16 - - TRBJ1-1 TRBV7-2 TGTGCCAGCAGCTTAGATTTCGGGGGTAGGTGGACTGAAGCTTTCTTT CASSLDFGGRWTEAFF